This TCR beta chain was observed in a study of blood T cell repertoires in COVID-19. This table comes from immunoSEQ multiplex PCR, and its TCRdb copy is limited to in-frame clones, with some not included. The sample holds fewer than 400,000 clones, 89% seen once. This CDR3 comprises 16 residues. Germline V CDR1 and CDR2: MDHEN, SYDVKM. V shed 1 base, J shed 1 base, and the junction held 7 bases outside the gene matches. J is TRBJ2-7 and V is TRBV28; TRBD2 matches at 7 bases. The sample consisted of PBMCs or T cells enriched from blood (not recorded which). The source is a man between 60 and 75 years old who had recovered from COVID-19. CDR3 region: CASSLSASGKSYEQYF. The CDR3 DNA sequence: TGTGCCAGCAGTTTATCGGCTAGCGGAAAGTCCTACGAGCAGTACTTC. Together with reference TRBV28 and TRBJ2-7, the CDR3 gives the full variable domain: DVKVTQSSRYLVKRTGEKVFLECVQDMDHENMFWYRQDPGLGLRLIYFSYDVKMKEKGDIPEGYSVSREKKERFSLILESASTNQTSMYLCASSLSASGKSYEQYFGPGTRLTVT.